The rows below give T cell receptor beta chains drawn from one sample of a study of shared clonotypes between healthy human individuals. Measured with immunoSEQ multiplex PCR; TCRdb has only the in-frame clones, and not every one. This sample yields a few million clones, of which around 90% are seen a single time; over 0.12% belongs to the top ten. The sequencing input was naive CD4+ T cells sorted from blood. Receptor source: a man between 18 and 29 years old in good health. Each CDR3 is given with its conserved first and last residue. A D gene is named only where the DNA matches it firmly. Clone size is given for some rows only: seen once, a few or many times, or a class if the clone is expanded.

d_call	clone_size	j_call	v_call	cdr3_nt	cdr3_aa
TRBD1	-	TRBJ2-1	TRBV6-1	TGTGCCAGCAGTGACCACAGGGGGTCCTACAATGAGCAGTTCTTC	CASSDHRGSYNEQFF
-	-	TRBJ1-1	TRBV7-9	TGTGCCAGCAGCTCTCTGGTTTGGGCAGGGCCTCGGGGCACTGAAGCTTTCTTT	CASSSLVWAGPRGTEAFF
-	-	TRBJ2-7	TRBV30	TGTGCCGGGGGCAGGGGAAACTACGAGCAGTACTTC	CAGGRGNYEQYF
TRBD1	-	TRBJ2-6	TRBV5-6	TGTGCCAGCAGCGGACAGGGGAAGGCTGGGGCCAACGTCCTGACTTTC	CASSGQGKAGANVLTF
-	-	TRBJ1-2	TRBV4-2	TGTGCCAGCAGCCAAGATCGAGGAGGGGGTGACTATGGCTACACCTTC	CASSQDRGGGDYGYTF
TRBD2	-	TRBJ2-7	TRBV2	TGTGCCAGCACTCGCGCTAGCGGGTCCTACGAGCAGTACTTC	CASTRASGSYEQYF
-	-	TRBJ1-6	TRBV18	TGTGCCAGCTCACCACAGGACGGCTATAATTCACCCCTCCACTTT	CASSPQDGYNSPLHF
-	-	TRBJ2-1	TRBV1	TGCACCAGCAGCCAAGATCGTAGCGGACCGTCCAATGAGCAGTTCTTC	CTSSQDRSGPSNEQFF
TRBD1	-	TRBJ2-7	TRBV5-6	TGTGCCAGCAGCTCGGGACAGGGTAGCCACGAGCAGTACTTC	CASSSGQGSHEQYF
-	-	TRBJ1-3	TRBV2	TGTGCCAGCGGAAAATTGGGAGGGGATGACTCTGGAAACACCATATATTTT	CASGKLGGDDSGNTIYF
TRBD2	-	TRBJ2-1	TRBV7-2	TGTGCCAGCAGCTTAGGGACTAGCGGGACGAGGTCAGTGGGGCAGTTCTTC	CASSLGTSGTRSVGQFF
-	-	TRBJ2-7	TRBV11-2	TGTGCCAGCAGCTCGCGCTCATGGTACGAGCAGTACTTC	CASSSRSWYEQYF
-	-	TRBJ2-2	TRBV2	TGTGCCAGCAGCGTCCGCGTCGGGACGACGAACACCGGGGAGCTGTTTTTT	CASSVRVGTTNTGELFF
-	-	TRBJ1-2	TRBV19	TGTGCCAGTAGTATAGATCTATATAACTATGGCTACACCTTC	CASSIDLYNYGYTF
-	-	TRBJ2-1	TRBV7-9	TGTGCCAGCAGCTTAGACAGGGTCCTCTCATATGAGCAGTTCTTC	CASSLDRVLSYEQFF
TRBD1	once	TRBJ2-7	TRBV6-5	TGTGCCAGCAGTTACGGGACAGAATCCTACGAGCAGTACTTC	CASSYGTESYEQYF
-	-	TRBJ1-6	TRBV9	TGTGCCAGCAGCGAGGGCTCTAGCTCCTATAATTCACCCCTCCACTTT	CASSEGSSSYNSPLHF
-	-	TRBJ1-2	TRBV11-2	TGTGCCAGCAGATTAGATGGTGGCTACACCTTC	CASRLDGGYTF
TRBD1	-	TRBJ2-2	TRBV5-4	TGTGCCAGCAGCTTGGAGGGGGCCACCGGGGAGCTGTTTTTT	CASSLEGATGELFF
-	-	TRBJ2-3	TRBV5-1	TGCGCCAGCAGCTACTCTAGCACAGATACGCAGTATTTT	CASSYSSTDTQYF
-	-	TRBJ2-7	TRBV5-1	TGCGCCAGCAGCTTGGGGGGTACGACCTCCGAGCAGTACTTC	CASSLGGTTSEQYF
TRBD2	-	TRBJ2-1	TRBV30	TGTGCCTGGAGCCTGCGGGGGGCCAACAATGAGCAGTTCTTC	CAWSLRGANNEQFF
-	-	TRBJ2-5	TRBV10-3	TGTGCCACGTCATGGCAGGAGAAAGAGACCCAGTACTTC	CATSWQEKETQYF
-	-	TRBJ2-7	TRBV5-1	TGCGCCAGCAGCTTGGCGGGAACCTACGAGCAGTACTTC	CASSLAGTYEQYF
-	-	TRBJ1-2	TRBV11-3	TGTGCCAGCAGCTTAATGGGGGGCTATGGCTACACCTTC	CASSLMGGYGYTF
-	-	TRBJ2-7	TRBV18	TGTGCCAGCTCTCGGACAGCCACCTACGAGCAGTACTTC	CASSRTATYEQYF
TRBD2	-	TRBJ2-1	TRBV27	TGTGCCAGCAGTTTGGGACTAGCAGTCGAGCAGTTCTTC	CASSLGLAVEQFF
TRBD1	-	TRBJ2-3	TRBV6-6	TGTGCCAGCAGTTACGGACAGGGGTGGTCAGATACGCAGTATTTT	CASSYGQGWSDTQYF
-	-	TRBJ1-5	TRBV28	TGTGCCAGCAGTTTTAGACAGTGGAGCTTTAGCAATCAGCCCCAGCATTTT	CASSFRQWSFSNQPQHF
-	-	TRBJ2-7	TRBV19	TGTGCCAGTAGTAACCTCGGGGCCTACGAGCAGTACTTC	CASSNLGAYEQYF
-	-	TRBJ1-1	TRBV28	TGTGCCAGCAGTCCGCAAGAGGGGGGCGCAGGTGAAGCTTTCTTT	CASSPQEGGAGEAFF
-	-	TRBJ2-7	TRBV6-1	TGTGCCAGCACGGCGGGGCCGTTGAGGGACGAGCAGTACTTC	CASTAGPLRDEQYF
-	-	TRBJ2-5	TRBV19	TGTGCCAGTAGTTCCGCCGCCGCGGGAGAGACCCAGTACTTC	CASSSAAAGETQYF
-	-	TRBJ2-7	TRBV19	TGTGCCAGTAGTCATACAGGTGTCTTAGGCGAGCAGTACTTC	CASSHTGVLGEQYF
TRBD1	-	TRBJ2-7	TRBV5-1	TGCGCCAGCAGCTCCTCCGGGACAGGGGGCGACGAGCAGTACTTC	CASSSSGTGGDEQYF
-	-	TRBJ1-2	TRBV10-3	TGTGCCATCAGTGATGAGCGGACTCCTGGGGCGGGTGCTAACTATGGCTACACCTTC	CAISDERTPGAGANYGYTF
TRBD1	-	TRBJ1-2	TRBV5-1	TGCGCCAGCAGCATACCGACAGGGGACGACGGCTACACCTTC	CASSIPTGDDGYTF
TRBD1	-	TRBJ2-1	TRBV11-3	TGTGCCAGCAGCCCCGGACAGGGTACGAACAATGAGCAGTTCTTC	CASSPGQGTNNEQFF
-	-	TRBJ1-2	TRBV18	TGTGCCAGCTCCCCAGCGGAAAACTATGGCTACACCTTC	CASSPAENYGYTF
TRBD2	-	TRBJ2-7	TRBV2	TGTGCCAGCGAGGGACTAGCGAACGAGCAGTACTTC	CASEGLANEQYF
-	-	TRBJ2-1	TRBV6-6	TGTGCCAGCAGACAACAGGGTCGGGCTACAAATGAGCAGTTCTTC	CASRQQGRATNEQFF
-	-	TRBJ2-7	TRBV19	TGTGCCAGTAGTCCGGACATCCGGCCAGCCGAGCAGTACTTC	CASSPDIRPAEQYF
TRBD1	once	TRBJ1-2	TRBV2	TGTGCCAGCAGAGCGACAGGGATGGGCTACACCTTC	CASRATGMGYTF
-	-	TRBJ2-7	TRBV5-4	TGTGCCAAATGGGTGGGAGAGGTCTACGAGCAGTACTTC	CAKWVGEVYEQYF
TRBD2	-	TRBJ2-1	TRBV5-1	TGCGCCAGCAGCTTGGCCGCTAGCGGAGCGTACAATGAGCAGTTCTTC	CASSLAASGAYNEQFF
-	-	TRBJ2-5	TRBV7-9	TGTGCCAGCAGGAAAGGACAGACCAAGGGGACCCAAGAGACCCAGTACTTC	CASRKGQTKGTQETQYF
-	-	TRBJ1-2	TRBV10-2	TGCGCCAGCAGGGAGCAGGGAGAGGGGGGTGGCTACACCTTC	CASREQGEGGGYTF
-	-	TRBJ2-3	TRBV5-6	TGTGCCAGCAGCTTGTTGGACAGTTCATCAGCAGATACGCAGTATTTT	CASSLLDSSSADTQYF
TRBD1	-	TRBJ1-5	TRBV7-9	TGTGCCAGCAGCTTGGCAGGGGGCGAGTTCTCCCAGCCCCAGCATTTT	CASSLAGGEFSQPQHF
TRBD1	-	TRBJ1-5	TRBV10-3	TGTGCCACCGGCGCGACAGGGAAGAATCAGCCCCAGCATTTT	CATGATGKNQPQHF